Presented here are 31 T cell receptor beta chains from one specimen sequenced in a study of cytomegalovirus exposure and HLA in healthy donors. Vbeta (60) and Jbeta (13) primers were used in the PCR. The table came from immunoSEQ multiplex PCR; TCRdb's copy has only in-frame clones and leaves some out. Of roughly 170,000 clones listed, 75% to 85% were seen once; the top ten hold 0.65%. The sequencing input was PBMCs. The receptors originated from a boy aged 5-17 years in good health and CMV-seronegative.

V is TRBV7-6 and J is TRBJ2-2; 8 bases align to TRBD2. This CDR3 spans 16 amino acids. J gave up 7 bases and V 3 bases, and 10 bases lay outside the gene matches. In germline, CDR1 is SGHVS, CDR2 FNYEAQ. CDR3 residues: CASSFTGGPTGGELFF. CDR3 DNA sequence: TGTGCCAGCAGCTTCACGGGAGGGCCTACTGGCGGGGAGCTGTTTTTT. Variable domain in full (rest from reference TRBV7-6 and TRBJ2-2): GAGVSQSPRYKVTKRGQDVALRCDPISGHVSLYWYRQALGQGPEFLTYFNYEAQQDKSGLPNDRFSAERPEGSISTLTIQRTEQRDSAMYRCASSFTGGPTGGELFFGEGSRLTVL.

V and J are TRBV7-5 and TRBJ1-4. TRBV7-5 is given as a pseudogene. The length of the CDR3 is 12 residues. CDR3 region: CARKGLYKKLFF. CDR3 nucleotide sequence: TGTGCCAGAAAAGGACTATATAAAAAACTGTTTTTT.

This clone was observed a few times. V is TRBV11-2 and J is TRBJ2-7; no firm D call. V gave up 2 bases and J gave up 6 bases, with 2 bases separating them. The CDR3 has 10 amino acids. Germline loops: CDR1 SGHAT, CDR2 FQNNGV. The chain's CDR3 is CASSLLEQYF. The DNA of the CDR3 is TGTGCCAGCAGCTTACTCGAGCAGTACTTC.

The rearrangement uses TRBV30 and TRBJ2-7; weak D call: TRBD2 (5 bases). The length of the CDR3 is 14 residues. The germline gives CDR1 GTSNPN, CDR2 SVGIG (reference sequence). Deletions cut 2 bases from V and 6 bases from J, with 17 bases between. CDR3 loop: CAWSPRKLDLEQYF. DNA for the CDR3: TGTGCCTGGAGTCCCCGGAAACTAGATCTCGAGCAGTACTTC.

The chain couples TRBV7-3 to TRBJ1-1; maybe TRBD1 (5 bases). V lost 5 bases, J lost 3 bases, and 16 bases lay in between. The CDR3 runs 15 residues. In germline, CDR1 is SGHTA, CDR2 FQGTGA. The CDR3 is CASSAGPYYDTEAFF. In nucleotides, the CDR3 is TGTGCCAGCAGCGCGGGGCCCTACTACGACACTGAAGCTTTCTTT.

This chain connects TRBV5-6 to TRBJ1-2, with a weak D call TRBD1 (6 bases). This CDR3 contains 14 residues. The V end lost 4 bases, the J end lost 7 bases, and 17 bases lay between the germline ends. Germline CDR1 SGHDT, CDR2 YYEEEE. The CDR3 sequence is CASSPRMGAGGYTF. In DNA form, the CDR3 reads TGTGCCAGCAGCCCCCGAATGGGGGCTGGTGGCTACACCTTC.

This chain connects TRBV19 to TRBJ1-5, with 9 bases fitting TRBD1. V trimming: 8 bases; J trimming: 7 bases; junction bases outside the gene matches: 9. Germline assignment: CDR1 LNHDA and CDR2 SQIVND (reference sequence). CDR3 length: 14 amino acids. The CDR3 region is CASRVGTGQQPQHF. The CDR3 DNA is TGTGCCAGTCGGGTGGGGACAGGGCAACAGCCCCAGCATTTT.

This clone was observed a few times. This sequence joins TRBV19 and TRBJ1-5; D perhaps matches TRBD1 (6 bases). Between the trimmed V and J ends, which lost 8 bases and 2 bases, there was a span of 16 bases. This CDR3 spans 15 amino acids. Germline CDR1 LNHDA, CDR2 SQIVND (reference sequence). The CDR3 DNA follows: TGTGCCAGTGCCGATAGGACAGATGGCAATCAGCCCCAGCATTTT. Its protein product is CASADRTDGNQPQHF.

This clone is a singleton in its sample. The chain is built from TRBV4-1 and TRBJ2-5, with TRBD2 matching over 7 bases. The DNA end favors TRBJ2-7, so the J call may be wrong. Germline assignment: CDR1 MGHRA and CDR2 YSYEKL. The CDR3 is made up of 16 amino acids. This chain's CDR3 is CASSQALPSRGNEQYF. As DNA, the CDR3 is TGCGCCAGCAGCCAAGCCCTTCCTTCGCGGGGGAACGAGCAGTACTTC.

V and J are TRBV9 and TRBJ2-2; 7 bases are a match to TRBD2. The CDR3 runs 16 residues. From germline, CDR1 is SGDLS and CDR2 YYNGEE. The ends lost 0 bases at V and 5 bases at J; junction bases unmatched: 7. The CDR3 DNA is TGTGCCAGCAGCGTAGTTACACTAGCGAGAACCGGGGAGCTGTTTTTT. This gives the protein CASSVVTLARTGELFF.

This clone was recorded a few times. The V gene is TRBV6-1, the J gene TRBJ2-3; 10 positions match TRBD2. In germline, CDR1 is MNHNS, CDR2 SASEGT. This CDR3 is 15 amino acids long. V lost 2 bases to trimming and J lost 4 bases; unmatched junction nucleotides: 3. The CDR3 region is CASSELAGVSDTQYF. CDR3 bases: TGTGCCAGCAGTGAACTAGCGGGAGTATCAGATACGCAGTATTTT.

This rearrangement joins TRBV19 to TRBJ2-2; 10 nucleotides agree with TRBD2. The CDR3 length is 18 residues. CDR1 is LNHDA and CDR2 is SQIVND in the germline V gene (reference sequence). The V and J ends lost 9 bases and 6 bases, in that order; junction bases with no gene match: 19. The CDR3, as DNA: TGTGCCAGCCTGCAGCGGGGGGGCCTGAAGGCTAGCGCCGGGGAGCTGTTTTTT. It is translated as CASLQRGGLKASAGELFF.

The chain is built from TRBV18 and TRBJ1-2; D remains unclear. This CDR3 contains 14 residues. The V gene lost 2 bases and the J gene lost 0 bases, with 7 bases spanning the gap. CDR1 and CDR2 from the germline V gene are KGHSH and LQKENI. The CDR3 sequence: CASSPAVTNYGYTF. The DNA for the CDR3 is TGTGCCAGCTCACCAGCGGTGACTAACTATGGCTACACCTTC.

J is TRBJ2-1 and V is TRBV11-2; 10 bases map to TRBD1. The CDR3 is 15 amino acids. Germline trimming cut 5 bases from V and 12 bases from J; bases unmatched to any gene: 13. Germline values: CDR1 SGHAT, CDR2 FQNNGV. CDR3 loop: CASSADRGSPLGQFF. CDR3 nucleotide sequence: TGTGCCAGCAGCGCGGACAGGGGGTCCCCCCTAGGGCAGTTCTTC.

CDR3 protein: CASSEGTGPGANVLTF. For the CDR3, the DNA is TGTGCCAGCAGCGAGGGGACAGGTCCCGGGGCCAACGTCCTGACTTTC. The V gene is TRBV9, the J gene TRBJ2-6; 8 bases are shared with TRBD1. Trimming took 3 bases from V and 4 from J; bases not matched to a gene: 6. The CDR3 runs 16 residues. Germline V gene lookup returns CDR1 SGDLS and CDR2 YYNGEE.

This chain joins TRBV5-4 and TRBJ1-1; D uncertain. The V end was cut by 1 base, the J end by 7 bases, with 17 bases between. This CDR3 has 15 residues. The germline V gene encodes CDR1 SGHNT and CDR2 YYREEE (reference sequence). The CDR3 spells CASSLTRSLRGEAFF. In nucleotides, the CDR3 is TGTGCCAGCAGCTTGACTAGATCCCTTCGAGGTGAAGCTTTCTTT.

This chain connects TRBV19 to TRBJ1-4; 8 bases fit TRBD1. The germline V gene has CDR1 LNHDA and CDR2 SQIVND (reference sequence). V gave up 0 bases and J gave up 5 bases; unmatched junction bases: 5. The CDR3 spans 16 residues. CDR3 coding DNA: TGTGCCAGTAGTATAGAAACCGGGACAGGCAATGAAAAACTGTTTTTT. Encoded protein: CASSIETGTGNEKLFF. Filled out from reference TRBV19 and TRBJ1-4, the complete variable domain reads DGGITQSPKYLFRKEGQNVTLSCEQNLNHDAMYWYRQDPGQGLRLIYYSQIVNDFQKGDIAEGYSVSREKKESFPLTVTSAQKNPTAFYLCASSIETGTGNEKLFFGSGTQLSVL.

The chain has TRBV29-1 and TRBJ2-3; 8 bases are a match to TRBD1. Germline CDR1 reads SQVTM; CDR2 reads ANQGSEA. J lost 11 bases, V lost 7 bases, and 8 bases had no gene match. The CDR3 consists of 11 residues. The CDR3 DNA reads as TGCAGCGGCGCAACAGGGGGGAAGCAGTATTTT. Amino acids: CSGATGGKQYF.

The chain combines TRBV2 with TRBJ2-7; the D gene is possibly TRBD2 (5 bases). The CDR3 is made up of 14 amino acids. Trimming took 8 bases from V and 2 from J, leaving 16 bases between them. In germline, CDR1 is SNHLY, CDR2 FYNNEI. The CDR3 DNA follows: TGTGCCAGCTCCAGAATAGCGAATGCCTACGAGCAGTACTTC. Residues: CASSRIANAYEQYF. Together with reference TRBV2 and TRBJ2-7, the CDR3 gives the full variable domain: EPEVTQTPSHQVTQMGQEVILRCVPISNHLYFYWYRQILGQKVEFLVSFYNNEISEKSEIFDDQFSVERPDGSNFTLKIRSTKLEDSAMYFCASSRIANAYEQYFGPGTRLTVT.

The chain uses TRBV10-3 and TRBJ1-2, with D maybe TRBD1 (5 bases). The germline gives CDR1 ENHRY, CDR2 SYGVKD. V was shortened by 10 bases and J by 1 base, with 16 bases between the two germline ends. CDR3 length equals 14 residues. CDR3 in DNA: TGTGCCACCCAAAACCCGGGGGTTAACTATGGCTACACCTTC. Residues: CATQNPGVNYGYTF.

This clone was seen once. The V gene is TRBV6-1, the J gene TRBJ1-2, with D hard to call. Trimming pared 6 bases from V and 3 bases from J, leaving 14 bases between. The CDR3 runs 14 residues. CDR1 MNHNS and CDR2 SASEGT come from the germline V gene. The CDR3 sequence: CASSSEQLYYGYTF. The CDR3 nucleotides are TGTGCCAGCAGCAGCGAGCAGTTATACTATGGCTACACCTTC.

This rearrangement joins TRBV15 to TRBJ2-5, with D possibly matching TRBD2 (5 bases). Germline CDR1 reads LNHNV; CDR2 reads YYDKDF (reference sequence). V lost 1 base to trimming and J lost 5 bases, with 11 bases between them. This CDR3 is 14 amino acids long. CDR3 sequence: CATSRGRGLETQYF. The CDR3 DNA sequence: TGTGCCACCAGCAGAGGCCGGGGTTTGGAGACCCAGTACTTC.

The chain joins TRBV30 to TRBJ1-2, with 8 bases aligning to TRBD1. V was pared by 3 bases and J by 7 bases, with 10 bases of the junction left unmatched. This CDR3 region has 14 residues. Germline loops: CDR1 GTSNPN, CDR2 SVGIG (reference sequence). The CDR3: CAWRDRRGPGGYTF. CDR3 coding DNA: TGTGCCTGGAGGGACCGCAGGGGGCCGGGTGGCTACACCTTC. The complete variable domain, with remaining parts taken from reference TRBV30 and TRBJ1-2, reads SQTIHQWPATLVQPVGSPLSLECTVEGTSNPNLYWYRQAAGRGLQLLFYSVGIGQISSEVPQNLSASRPQDRQFILSSKKLLLSDSGFYLCAWRDRRGPGGYTFGSGTRLTVV.

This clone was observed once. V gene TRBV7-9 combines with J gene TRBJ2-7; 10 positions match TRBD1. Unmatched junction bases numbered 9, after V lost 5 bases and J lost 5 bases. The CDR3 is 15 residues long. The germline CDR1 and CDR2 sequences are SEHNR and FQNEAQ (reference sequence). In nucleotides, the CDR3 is TGTGCCAGCAGCGACATGGGGGACAGGGGACACGAGCAGTACTTC. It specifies CASSDMGDRGHEQYF.

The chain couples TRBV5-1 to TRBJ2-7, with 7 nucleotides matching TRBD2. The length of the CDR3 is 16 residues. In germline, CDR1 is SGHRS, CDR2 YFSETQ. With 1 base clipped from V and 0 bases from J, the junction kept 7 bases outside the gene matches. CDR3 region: CASSLSPRGSSYEQYF. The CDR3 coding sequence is TGCGCCAGCAGCTTGTCCCCCCGCGGGAGCTCCTACGAGCAGTACTTC.

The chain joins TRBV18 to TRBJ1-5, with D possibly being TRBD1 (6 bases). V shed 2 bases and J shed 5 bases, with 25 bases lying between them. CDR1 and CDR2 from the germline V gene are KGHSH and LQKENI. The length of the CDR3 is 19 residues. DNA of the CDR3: TGTGCCAGCTCACCAACCTTAACAGGGAAGAGTGTGAATGATCAGCCCCAGCATTTT. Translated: CASSPTLTGKSVNDQPQHF.

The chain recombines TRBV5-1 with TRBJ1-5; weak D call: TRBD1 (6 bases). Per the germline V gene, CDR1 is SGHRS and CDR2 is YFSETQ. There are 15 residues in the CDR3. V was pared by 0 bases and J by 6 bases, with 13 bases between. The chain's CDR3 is CASSLEGGAGQPQHF. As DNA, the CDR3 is TGCGCCAGCAGCTTGGAGGGGGGGGCTGGTCAGCCCCAGCATTTT.

The CDR3 region is CASSPGLAGVQDTQYF. CDR3 DNA: TGTGCCAGCAGCCCAGGACTAGCGGGAGTGCAAGATACGCAGTATTTT. The V and J genes are TRBV11-2 and TRBJ2-3; 13 bases line up with TRBD2. CDR3 size: 16 residues. V lost 5 bases to trimming and J lost 5 bases; unmatched junction nucleotides: 7. CDR1 SGHAT and CDR2 FQNNGV come from the germline V gene. The whole variable domain, filled in from reference TRBV11-2 and TRBJ2-3, reads EAGVAQSPRYKIIEKRQSVAFWCNPISGHATLYWYQQILGQGPKLLIQFQNNGVVDDSQLPKDRFSAERLKGVDSTLKIQPAKLEDSAVYLCASSPGLAGVQDTQYFGPGTRLTVL.

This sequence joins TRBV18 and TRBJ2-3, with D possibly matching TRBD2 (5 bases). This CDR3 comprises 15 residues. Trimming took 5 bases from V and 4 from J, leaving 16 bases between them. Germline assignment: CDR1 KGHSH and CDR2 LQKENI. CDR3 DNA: TGTGCCAGCTCAGCGCCAGCGGTAAGCGCAGATACGCAGTATTTT. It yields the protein CASSAPAVSADTQYF.

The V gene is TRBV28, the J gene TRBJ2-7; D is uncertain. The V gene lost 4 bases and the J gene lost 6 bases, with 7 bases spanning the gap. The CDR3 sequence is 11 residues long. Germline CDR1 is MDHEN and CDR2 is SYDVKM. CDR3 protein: CASSSFPEQYF. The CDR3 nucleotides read TGTGCCAGCAGTTCCTTTCCCGAGCAGTACTTC.

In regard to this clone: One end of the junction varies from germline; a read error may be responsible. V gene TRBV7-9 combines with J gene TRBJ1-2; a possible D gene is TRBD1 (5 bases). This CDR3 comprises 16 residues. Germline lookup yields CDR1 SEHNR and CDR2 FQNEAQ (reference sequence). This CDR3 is CSSSLGRGGDNYGYTF. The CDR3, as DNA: TGTTCCAGCAGCTTAGGGCGGGGGGGAGATAACTATGGCTACACCTTC.